These 17 T cell receptor beta chains originate from one sample sequenced in a study of CD8 T cells in ankylosing spondylitis. Study-level points and caveats: Roughly eight highly homologous variants made up a TCR beta motif that seemed to typify ankylosing spondylitis blood.

TCRdb processed the 5' RACE reads anew with MiXCR; each CDR3 protein has one entry. This table has over 450,000 distinct CDR3 sequences, 9.5% to 15% appearing once. These TCRs are of unknown antigen specificity. Specimen: blood, either unsorted or a sorted T cell fraction (not recorded which). The receptors stem from a male donor with ankylosing spondylitis.

The chain combines TRBV7-6 with TRBJ2-3, with a weak D call TRBD2 (6 bases). CDR3 length: 14 amino acids. Germline CDR1 and CDR2: SGHVS and FNYEAQ. Trimming took off 3 bases at V and 4 bases at J, with 11 bases between the two ends. The CDR3 DNA is TGTGCCAGCAGCTTGATAACGGGGGCAGATACGCAGTATTTT. It is translated as CASSLITGADTQYF.

This chain joins TRBV10-3 and TRBJ2-6; D is possibly TRBD2 (5 bases). This CDR3 is 17 amino acids long. From germline, CDR1 is ENHRY and CDR2 SYGVKD. Trimming removed 7 bases from V and 1 base from J, with 17 bases in between. The CDR3 here is CAITWAAPGSGANVLTF. CDR3 nucleotides: TGTGCCATCACCTGGGCCGCGCCGGGGTCTGGGGCCAACGTCCTGACTTTC.

There are a few counts of this clonotype. V gene TRBV20-1 combines with J gene TRBJ1-6; D not certain. CDR1 and CDR2 from the germline V gene are DFQATT and SNEGSKA (reference sequence). The CDR3 runs to 13 residues. V was cut by 3 bases and J by 5 bases, with 8 bases left in between. CDR3 loop: CSARAGNNSPLHF. The CDR3 region has the DNA TGCAGTGCTAGGGCGGGAAATAATTCACCCCTCCACTTT.

This clonotype appeared many times. The V call is TRBV20-1, the J call TRBJ2-6; D not certain. The CDR3 totals 13 residues. Trimming took 2 bases from V and 3 from J, leaving 5 bases between them. The germline V gene has CDR1 DFQATT and CDR2 SNEGSKA (reference sequence). The CDR3 loop is CSARPNGANVLTF. DNA for the CDR3: TGCAGTGCTAGACCGAATGGGGCCAACGTCCTGACTTTC.

This chain joins TRBV2 and TRBJ1-6; 7 bases align to TRBD1. The CDR3 has 15 amino acids. The V gene's germline CDR1 is SNHLY and CDR2 FYNNEI. The ends lost 5 bases at V and 3 bases at J; junction bases unmatched: 4. This CDR3 reads CASSLGQHYNSPLHF. CDR3 sequence (DNA): TGTGCCAGCAGTCTGGGACAGCACTATAATTCACCCCTCCACTTT.

V gene TRBV29-1 combines with J gene TRBJ2-1; 9 positions match TRBD2. J was trimmed by 2 bases and V by 4 bases; bases with no gene match: 9. The germline CDR1 and CDR2 sequences are SQVTM and ANQGSEA. The CDR3 totals 16 residues. In DNA, the CDR3 is TGCAGCGTTGGCTTCCAGCGGGAGGATACCTACAATGAGCAGTTCTTC. Translation: CSVGFQREDTYNEQFF.

The chain is built from TRBV7-2 and TRBJ2-1; TRBD2 matches 9 bases. Trimming at V came to 2 bases and at J to 7 bases, leaving 9 bases not matched to a gene. Germline V CDR1 and CDR2: SGHTA, FQGNSA. This CDR3 contains 16 residues. Here the CDR3 reads CASSLRGSGSINEQFF. The CDR3 DNA is TGTGCCAGCAGCTTAAGGGGTAGCGGGAGTATAAATGAGCAGTTCTTC.

The table lists this clonotype with a few counts. This chain joins TRBV29-1 and TRBJ2-6; TRBD1 is a possible D gene (5 bases). The CDR3 is made up of 15 amino acids. V was clipped by 5 bases and J by 0 bases, with 11 bases between them. Per the germline V gene, CDR1 is SQVTM and CDR2 is ANQGSEA. For the CDR3, the DNA is TGCAGCGTTAGAACAGGCATCTCTGGGGCCAACGTCCTGACTTTC. Translation gives CSVRTGISGANVLTF.

V usage is TRBV7-9 and J usage is TRBJ2-3; 10 nucleotides align to TRBD2. In germline, CDR1 is SEHNR, CDR2 FQNEAQ (reference sequence). The CDR3 runs to 15 residues. Trimming took 5 bases from V and 8 from J; bases not matched to a gene: 10. CDR3 sequence reads: CASSPSGRGRVTQYF. CDR3 DNA sequence: TGTGCCAGCAGCCCAAGCGGGAGGGGGCGAGTTACGCAGTATTTT.

This clonotype was found many times. The rearrangement uses TRBV12-3 or TRBV12-4 and TRBJ2-1; 8 positions match TRBD2. The CDR3 has 16 amino acids. Trimming cost V 4 bases and J 2 bases; bases outside gene matches: 7. CDR3 sequence reads: CASSSLLAETYNEQFF. The DNA for the CDR3 is TGTGCCAGCAGTTCGTTACTAGCGGAAACCTACAATGAGCAGTTCTTC.

V and J are TRBV5-1 and TRBJ1-1; D not certain. CDR3 length: 14 amino acids. Germline CDR1 reads SGHRS; CDR2 reads YFSETQ. Trimming cost V 4 bases and J 1 base, with 11 bases left between them. The CDR3, as DNA: TGCGCCAGCAGCAGAATTCAGAAGAACACTGAAGCTTTCTTT. Its translation: CASSRIQKNTEAFF.

This clonotype was counted between two and nine times. V usage is TRBV7-8 and J usage is TRBJ1-1; weak D call: TRBD1 (5 bases). V lost 7 bases and J lost 0, with 12 bases in between. The germline CDR1 and CDR2 sequences are SGHVS and FQNEAQ. The CDR3 loop spans 14 amino acids. The DNA for the CDR3 is TGTGCCAGCACCAAGACAGAGGTGAACACTGAAGCTTTCTTT. It translates to CASTKTEVNTEAFF.

The rearrangement links TRBV15 to TRBJ1-2; 9 nucleotides match TRBD1. The J segment lost 4 bases and the V segment lost 5 bases, leaving 5 bases of the junction unmatched. Germline lookup yields CDR1 LNHNV and CDR2 YYDKDF (reference sequence). The CDR3 has 14 residues. CDR3 amino acids: CATSPGQGLYGYTF. The CDR3 coding sequence is TGTGCCACCAGCCCGGGACAGGGTCTCTATGGCTACACCTTC.

In this sample, this clonotype turned up many times. The genes are TRBV29-1 and TRBJ2-2; no definite D call. Trimming pared 3 bases from V and 4 bases from J, leaving 9 bases between. Germline loops: CDR1 SQVTM, CDR2 ANQGSEA. This CDR3 contains 13 residues. The CDR3 spells CSVDPLLTGELFF. The CDR3 coding sequence is TGCAGCGTTGATCCCCTTCTCACCGGGGAGCTGTTTTTT.

This clonotype was detected a few times. This chain joins TRBV5-1 and TRBJ2-1; no reliable D call. The germline V and J ends were trimmed by 0 bases and 5 bases, with 9 bases remaining between them. Per the germline V gene, CDR1 is SGHRS and CDR2 is YFSETQ. The CDR3 loop spans 14 amino acids. The CDR3 nucleotides are TGCGCCAGCAGCTTGGGGAGTTCGAACAATGAGCAGTTCTTC. Protein product: CASSLGSSNNEQFF.

This clonotype was seen only a few times. This chain joins TRBV5-1 and TRBJ1-1; D may be TRBD1 (5 bases). The germline CDR1 and CDR2 sequences are SGHRS and YFSETQ. Trimming removed 6 bases at V and 4 bases at J, with 13 bases between. The CDR3 is 13 amino acids. For the CDR3, the DNA is TGCGCCAGCACCGAGAGCAGGGTCACTGAAGCTTTCTTT. This encodes CASTESRVTEAFF. Looking up the rest from reference TRBV5-1 and TRBJ1-1 gives the full variable domain: KAGVTQTPRYLIKTRGQQVTLSCSPISGHRSVSWYQQTPGQGLQFLFEYFSETQRNKGNFPGRFSGRQFSNSRSEMNVSTLELGDSALYLCASTESRVTEAFFGQGTRLTVV.

The chain has TRBV5-1 and TRBJ2-5; D perhaps matches TRBD2 (5 bases). Germline CDR1 is SGHRS and CDR2 is YFSETQ. V was trimmed by 5 bases and J by 2 bases, leaving 13 bases between them. The CDR3 runs 14 residues. The chain's CDR3 is CASRSSGWQETQYF. The CDR3 coding sequence is TGCGCCAGCAGGTCCTCGGGGTGGCAAGAGACCCAGTACTTC.